The present TCR beta chain was sequenced within a study of cytomegalovirus exposure and HLA in healthy donors listed by TCRdb under 2017. A note on the overall study: In an earlier analysis of roughly 500 of the donors, less than 350 Gb of sequence data and 100 million or so unique TCR beta sequences from about 190 million T cells were reported. An early release covering 550 to 700 HLA-typed donors comprised 300 to 350 gigabases of sequencing data and about 90 million unique TCR sequences. HLA typing included class I and class II loci at four-digit resolution. High-throughput TCR immunosequencing, statistical association of individual TCRs with disease status, and machine learning were combined to predict cytomegalovirus infection status. Along with the approximately 700-subject first cohort, a separate validation cohort of over a hundred different subjects was used. A later analysis re-examined previously published TCR beta repertoires from over 500 donors and added high-resolution HLA genotyping to investigate patterns of TCR occurrence. An earlier analysis of fewer than 700 of the donors applied high-throughput TCR beta sequencing to assess whether each TCR beta V gene segment acted as functional or pseudogenic. Typing coverage varied by locus: about 629-640 donors for A, B, C, DRB1 and DQB1; about 520 for DQA1; 606 for DPA1; around 490 for DPB1. Using immunosequencing, the study profiled T cell repertoires from about 620 subjects and related those repertoires to cytomegalovirus serostatus. Donor age, sex, ethnicity and CMV serostatus were compiled alongside the repertoire data. Of the approximately 400 genotyped donors, roughly 80% fell in the genetic ancestry cluster associated with self-reported Caucasian donors. Among under 450 genotyped donors of the cohort, an average of around 240,000 unique TCR beta nucleotide sequences were sequenced per donor, roughly 20% of them non-productive. The study was designed to test whether signatures of past pathogen exposure could be identified by cataloging public T cell receptors. Rather than drawing on any new phenotypic data, the later analysis identified candidate immune exposures from TCR beta sequences and the way those sequences occurred across donors. Because of strong linkage in the cohort, five DR-DQ haplotypes were treated as single units for association and clustering. Every repertoire in the discovery cohort had been generated on one and the same sequencing platform. A later genetic analysis took genome-wide SNP genotypes for about three fifths of the 666 donors and used that subset as a discovery cohort. The paper's findings and limits, for the study overall: A later analysis found that HLA-associated TCR beta chains were more clonally expanded and had lower generation probabilities than equally common non-associated chains. Roughly uniform sequencing depth across donors was assumed in presence/absence analyses, although this assumption may not hold. In a later analysis, TCR association rates were found to vary across HLA loci, with the most associated TCRs seen for DRB1 alleles and the fewest for HLA-C alleles. The classifier was reported to diagnose cytomegalovirus status with high specificity and sensitivity in both the original and validation cohorts. Specific HLA alleles were associated with 16,951 TCR beta sequences at a false discovery rate of 0.05 in a later analysis. In an earlier analysis of around 500 of the donors, most TCR beta V segments appeared in productive rearrangements about 90% or about 30% of the time, broadly matching IMGT annotations. In this cohort, only TCR beta chains were sequenced, and detectable features were limited by the absence of alpha or paired-chain data. The study listed 150 to 200 TCR beta chains as associated with cytomegalovirus. A cluster of highly shared sequence variants was judged likely to be a technical artifact of the sequencing pipeline. In a later analysis, most CMV-associated TCR beta chains were found to appear HLA-restricted, with HLA associations seemingly driven largely by CMV exposure. Across donors, most TCR sequences were observed very rarely, whereas some public TCRs were present in many individuals. When HLA alleles, especially DR and DQ, strongly co-occurred, attributing TCR associations to individual alleles was difficult. A further reported finding was that TCR beta sequences accurately predicted the HLA-A and HLA-B alleles for most subjects in the first cohort. Over 15 rarely observed V segments, including chromosome 9 orphons, were excluded from the earlier analysis of a few hundred of the donors because counts were too low. In a later genetic analysis, a missense DCLRE1C variant was associated with V-gene and J-gene trimming of TCR beta chains, and the association was replicated in an independent cohort. Because the 87-base-pair reads could not distinguish some IMGT-functional V segments, including TRBV6-2 and TRBV6-3, those segments were excluded. A few of the identified cytomegalovirus-associated TCR beta chains were confirmed in vitro to be specific for cytomegalovirus antigens. It was suggested by the authors that the approach could potentially be generalized to other disease states and immunological phenotypes. CMV serostatus was the only immune exposure information available for the cohort. In a later genetic analysis, fewer N-insertions in productive TCRs were reported among donors in an Asian-associated ancestry cluster than the approximately 710-donor mean. Linkage disequilibrium might explain the correlated functional status among segregating V segments, but an unknown experimental factor could not be excluded. In a later analysis, several top co-occurrence clusters were reported to appear linked to parvovirus B19, influenza, CMV and Epstein-Barr virus. HLA typing was unavailable for some donors at each locus, so association tests used only the typed subset.

V is cut back by 7 bases and J by 5 bases, with 13 bases in the junction unmatched. From the cysteine up to the phenylalanine, the CDR3 has a length of 15 residues. This entry keeps only the CDR3 DNA: 45 bases, framed from base 1. According to the germline V gene (reference sequence), CDR1 reads SEHNR and CDR2 reads FQNEAQ. The cohort comprised some 730 healthy bone marrow donors. Cohort members were all nominally healthy when sampled, although unrecorded immune exposures were likely present. The donor tested CMV seropositive and was one of the 289 seropositive cohort members. Each donor provided a peripheral blood sample, and peripheral blood mononuclear cells were used for TCR beta sequencing. The Qiagen DNeasy Blood Extraction Kit was used to extract genomic DNA from the blood cell samples. This clone appeared a single time. What antigen it recognizes has not been identified. Within one base of it there is no much larger clone, and no base qualities were kept.

Libraries were constructed by the immunoSEQ multiplex PCR assay. A mixture of 60 forward primers for TCR Vbeta segments and 13 reverse primers for TCR Jbeta segments was used in the multiplex PCR. The CDR3 region of rearranged TCR beta genes was amplified from genomic DNA with a multiplex PCR assay. The amplified TCR beta libraries were sequenced on the Illumina HiSeq System as 87-base-pair reads. As for the original processing: A later analysis counted tens of millions of unique TCR beta chains across the 640 or so repertoires, and around 9.9 million of these chains were shared by at least two donors. Raw reads were error-corrected and collapsed into unique sequences by a nearest-neighbor algorithm in which closely related sequences were merged to remove PCR and sequencing errors. CDR3 sequences were aligned to IMGT reference sequences to assign V, D and J gene segments. For a sequence to be retained, a match of at least six nucleotides was required to both a V gene segment and a J gene segment. A rearrangement was called productive if the CDR3 had no stop codons and remained in frame with V and J, and every other rearrangement was called non-productive. Following IMGT convention, CDR3 was defined as the stretch from the second conserved V-encoded cysteine up to the conserved J-encoded phenylalanine. In an earlier analysis of some 550 of the donors, sequences lacking an unambiguous match to a single V gene segment were excluded. An earlier analysis of 587 of the donors called V segments functional above 56.7% productive rearrangements and segregating when the between-donor standard deviation exceeded 5%. A statistical classification framework was built for diagnosing cytomegalovirus status from the catalog of TCR beta chain sequences. In a later analysis, V and J genes were assigned by comparing TCR nucleotide sequences against IMGT/GENE-DB human TR gene sequences. A later analysis assigned CDR3 sequences and most-parsimonious VDJ recombination scenarios with the TCRdist pipeline. In a later analysis, each TCR beta chain was defined by its CDR3 amino acid sequence together with its V-gene family, and reads lacking a unique V-gene family were excluded. In a later analysis, nearly 600 highly shared, low-generation-probability nucleotide sequences were removed to address suspected cross-contamination and a sequencing artifact. A later analysis calculated a clonal expansion index for each public chain from normalized within-repertoire ranks of inferred template counts. A later analysis computed generation probabilities with a VDJ recombination model fitted to out-of-frame rearrangements, and checked the results against IGoR. In a later analysis, hypergeometric tests were used to score TCR-TCR, TCR-HLA and TCR-CMV co-occurrence, with a repertoire-size bias correction applied to TCR pairs. To estimate false discovery rates, a later analysis permuted the HLA or CMV assignments 20 times. In a later analysis, co-occurring TCRs were grouped using DBSCAN, and TCRdist sequence similarity was added for clustering within HLA-allele-positive subsets. For co-occurrence clustering, repertoires with fewer than 30,000 or more than 120,000 public chains were excluded, along with four to six repertoires with anomalous nucleotide sharing. In its TCRdb copy, this immuneACCESS table keeps in-frame sequences only and misses some clones. Where compared with another copy, unresolved V genes explain less than half of these, and the others have no known cause. For V, J and clone size, that table is used; D and trimming come from the DNA. The sample table holds about 160,000 clones, of which 70% to 80% were seen once. Together, the top ten hold about 9.9% of the sample.

The sequence links TRBV7-9 to TRBJ2-7, and 8 bases in between align with TRBD2. The TCR comes from a young man in good health and CMV-seropositive. The sample comprised PBMCs. The CDR3 here reads CASTHPGGVNDEQYF. The DNA reads as follows: TGTGCCAGCACCCACCCGGGAGGGGTGAACGACGAGCAGTACTTC.